The rows below give T cell receptor beta chains drawn from one sample of a study of T cells in Graves' hyperthyroidism and ophthalmopathy. MiXCR, run by TCRdb on the multiplex PCR reads, gives a single entry per CDR3 protein. The data contain 600,000 to 650,000 distinct CDR3 sequences, around 15% of them seen just once; the ten biggest clones take up less than 4.5%. The sample consisted of blood. The source of these receptors is a woman under 40 with Graves' hyperthyroidism. The CDR3 runs from the conserved cysteine through the conserved F or W. D genes are given only for firm matches. Clone size is stated in some rows and not others, as once, few, many or a class when expanded.

size: many
J: TRBJ2-7
V: TRBV20-1
D: TRBD2
CDR3: CSARVAGTSGTEQYF
DNA: TGCAGTGCTAGAGTAGCCGGGACTAGCGGGACCGAGCAGTACTTC

size: many
J: TRBJ2-5
V: TRBV7-2
D: .
CDR3: CASSLEVQGPQETQYF
DNA: TGTGCCAGCAGCTTAGAGGTGCAGGGCCCCCAAGAGACCCAGTACTTC

size: many
J: TRBJ2-5
V: TRBV5-8
D: .
CDR3: CATPSGGGYQETQYF
DNA: TGTGCCACGCCTTCAGGGGGAGGATATCAAGAGACCCAGTACTTC

size: many
J: TRBJ2-1
V: TRBV28
D: TRBD1
CDR3: CASTPAWGGQGAGEQFF
DNA: TGTGCCAGCACCCCCGCGTGGGGGGGACAGGGGGCGGGGGAGCAGTTCTTC

size: .
J: TRBJ1-2
V: TRBV9
D: TRBD1
CDR3: CASSPRQGRGYTF
DNA: TGTGCCAGCAGCCCGAGACAGGGGAGAGGCTACACCTTC

size: .
J: TRBJ1-2
V: TRBV29-1
D: .
CDR3: CSVRGLYGYTF
DNA: TGCAGCGTTCGGGGGCTTTATGGCTACACCTTC

size: many
J: TRBJ2-5
V: TRBV11-3
D: .
CDR3: CASSWGTGVGGETQYF
DNA: TGTGCCAGCAGCTGGGGGACTGGCGTTGGGGGAGAGACCCAGTACTTC

size: .
J: TRBJ1-1
V: TRBV30
D: .
CDR3: CAENRGAEAFF
DNA: TGTGCCGAGAACCGGGGCGCTGAAGCTTTCTTT

size: .
J: TRBJ1-2
V: TRBV7-2
D: TRBD1
CDR3: CASSRSDRAAGYTF
DNA: TGTGCCAGCAGCAGATCGGACAGGGCGGCTGGCTACACCTTC

size: .
J: TRBJ2-3
V: TRBV9
D: .
CDR3: CASSVEVATDTQYF
DNA: TGTGCCAGCAGCGTAGAGGTGGCCACAGATACGCAGTATTTT

size: .
J: TRBJ2-2
V: TRBV20-1
D: .
CDR3: CSARGTSAGELFF
DNA: TGCAGTGCTAGAGGGACGAGTGCCGGGGAGCTGTTTTTT

size: many
J: TRBJ2-5
V: TRBV28
D: .
CDR3: CASSRTHQETQYF
DNA: TGTGCCAGCAGTCGGACACACCAAGAGACCCAGTACTTC

size: .
J: TRBJ1-1
V: TRBV30
D: TRBD1
CDR3: CAWSGLQGAGYTEAFF
DNA: TGTGCCTGGAGTGGGTTACAGGGGGCAGGGTACACTGAAGCTTTCTTT

size: many
J: TRBJ1-1
V: TRBV27
D: TRBD1
CDR3: CASSRDRAGTEAFF
DNA: TGTGCCAGCAGTCGTGACAGGGCGGGCACTGAAGCTTTCTTT

size: many
J: TRBJ2-7
V: TRBV27
D: .
CDR3: CASSLQYLYEQYF
DNA: TGTGCCAGCAGTTTGCAGTACCTCTACGAGCAGTACTTC

size: .
J: TRBJ1-5
V: TRBV6-2/TRBV6-3
D: TRBD1
CDR3: CASSPKGQGHQPQHF
DNA: TGTGCCAGCAGCCCTAAGGGACAGGGTCATCAGCCCCAGCATTTT

size: many
J: TRBJ1-5
V: TRBV20-1
D: TRBD1
CDR3: CSAWGQNQPQHF
DNA: TGCAGTGCTTGGGGACAGAATCAGCCCCAGCATTTT

size: .
J: TRBJ1-2
V: TRBV9
D: TRBD1
CDR3: CASSALGTGDGGYTF
DNA: TGTGCCAGCAGCGCGTTAGGGACAGGGGACGGGGGCTACACCTTC

size: many
J: TRBJ2-3
V: TRBV12-3/TRBV12-4
D: .
CDR3: CASRPGPPNTDTQYF
DNA: TGTGCCAGCAGACCGGGACCCCCTAACACAGATACGCAGTATTTT

size: few
J: TRBJ1-5
V: TRBV20-1
D: .
CDR3: CSAREGYSNQPQHF
DNA: TGCAGTGCTAGAGAGGGTTATAGCAATCAGCCCCAGCATTTT

size: many
J: TRBJ2-7
V: TRBV28
D: TRBD2
CDR3: CASSLGGEAYEQYF
DNA: TGTGCCAGCAGCTTGGGAGGGGAAGCTTACGAGCAGTACTTC

size: many
J: TRBJ2-3
V: TRBV27
D: .
CDR3: CASSFSQVTDTQYF
DNA: TGTGCCAGCAGTTTTTCACAGGTCACAGATACGCAGTATTTT

size: many
J: TRBJ2-1
V: TRBV15
D: TRBD1
CDR3: CATSMTGGAGNEQFF
DNA: TGTGCCACCAGCATGACAGGGGGCGCAGGTAATGAGCAGTTCTTC

size: few
J: TRBJ2-5
V: TRBV5-1
D: TRBD2
CDR3: CASSLVASGTLFEETQYF
DNA: TGCGCCAGCAGCTTGGTTGCCAGCGGGACCCTTTTCGAAGAGACCCAGTACTTC

size: .
J: TRBJ2-1
V: TRBV10-2
D: .
CDR3: CASEDPFNEQFF
DNA: TGCGCCAGCGAGGACCCATTCAATGAGCAGTTCTTC

size: few
J: TRBJ1-2
V: TRBV20-1
D: TRBD1
CDR3: CSARASGQLYGYTF
DNA: TGCAGTGCTAGAGCATCGGGACAGCTCTATGGCTACACCTTC

size: many
J: TRBJ2-1
V: TRBV10-3
D: .
CDR3: CAISEKAGSSYNEQFF
DNA: TGTGCCATCAGTGAGAAGGCGGGGAGCTCCTACAATGAGCAGTTCTTC

size: few
J: TRBJ2-3
V: TRBV4-3
D: .
CDR3: CASSQDWYNTDTQYF
DNA: TGCGCCAGCAGCCAAGATTGGTACAACACAGATACGCAGTATTTT

size: few
J: TRBJ2-2
V: TRBV19
D: .
CDR3: CASSIRGSGTGELFF
DNA: TGTGCCAGTAGTATTCGGGGGAGCGGCACCGGGGAGCTGTTTTTT

size: many
J: TRBJ2-7
V: TRBV27
D: .
CDR3: CASSYAPGYEQYF
DNA: TGTGCCAGCAGTTATGCCCCCGGCTACGAGCAGTACTTC

size: .
J: TRBJ2-3
V: TRBV12-3/TRBV12-4
D: TRBD1
CDR3: CASSQPTGTADTQYF
DNA: TGTGCCAGCAGTCAACCGACAGGGACGGCAGATACGCAGTATTTT

size: many
J: TRBJ1-2
V: TRBV7-9
D: .
CDR3: CASSLEGIYGYTF
DNA: TGTGCCAGCAGCTTGGAGGGGATCTATGGCTACACCTTC

size: few
J: TRBJ2-7
V: TRBV9
D: .
CDR3: CASSVAGAGGEQYF
DNA: TGTGCCAGCAGCGTAGCGGGGGCGGGTGGGGAGCAGTACTTC

size: .
J: TRBJ1-1
V: TRBV4-3
D: TRBD1
CDR3: CASSQDRAVLTEAFF
DNA: TGCGCCAGCAGCCAGGACAGGGCGGTCCTCACTGAAGCTTTCTTT

size: many
J: TRBJ2-2
V: TRBV6-1
D: TRBD1
CDR3: CASSPDTGVGSGELFF
DNA: TGTGCCAGCAGTCCTGACACAGGGGTGGGCTCCGGGGAGCTGTTTTTT

size: many
J: TRBJ1-5
V: TRBV3-1
D: .
CDR3: CASSQSDSNQPQHF
DNA: TGTGCCAGCAGCCAGTCTGATAGCAATCAGCCCCAGCATTTT

size: .
J: TRBJ2-5
V: TRBV20-1
D: TRBD1
CDR3: CSARLTGVETQYF
DNA: TGCAGTGCTAGGTTAACAGGGGTAGAGACCCAGTACTTC

size: .
J: TRBJ1-6
V: TRBV20-1
D: .
CDR3: CSARVQGQNSPLRF
DNA: TGCAGTGCTAGGGTGCAGGGGCAAAATTCACCCCTCCGCTTT

size: many
J: TRBJ2-1
V: TRBV28
D: .
CDR3: CASTPGGTYYNEQFF
DNA: TGTGCCAGCACCCCAGGAGGGACATACTACAATGAGCAGTTCTTC

size: .
J: TRBJ2-3
V: TRBV18
D: .
CDR3: CASSPAGARGAADTQYF
DNA: TGTGCCAGCTCACCGGCCGGTGCCAGGGGAGCAGCAGATACGCAGTATTTT

size: .
J: TRBJ2-1
V: TRBV13
D: TRBD2
CDR3: CASSVTSGSVDEQFF
DNA: TGTGCCAGCAGCGTGACTAGCGGGAGTGTCGATGAGCAGTTCTTC